This T cell receptor (beta chain) was identified during a study of blood T cell repertoires in COVID-19. About the study: From the United States, Italy and Spain came samples of acute and convalescent COVID-19.

In the original workflow: Estimates of nucleated cell counts were drawn from the amplification of reference gene primers. The assay was immunoSEQ multiplex PCR, and TCRdb's table has in-frame clones only and misses some. V, J and clone size are taken as reported in that table, and D and trimming were inferred from the DNA itself. The sample holds around 400,000 clones, over 75% seen once. This CDR3 has 15 residues. Germline-derived CDR1 and CDR2 are SEHNR and FQNEAQ (reference sequence). Trimming removed 0 bases from V and 4 bases from J, with 10 bases in between. V and J are TRBV7-9 and TRBJ2-1, with D possibly TRBD2 on 5 matching bases. The sequence derives from a woman in her sixties or seventies with COVID-19, enrolled during active disease. Material: peripheral blood. Here the CDR3 DNA reads TGTGCCAGCAGCTTAGCTTGGACTTATTACAATGAGCAGTTCTTC. Its protein is CASSLAWTYYNEQFF.